This entry lists 20 T cell receptor beta chains sequenced from one sample in a study of blood T cell repertoires in COVID-19 (dated by TCRdb to 2020 to 2022). Libraries were prepared through the immunoSEQ multiplex PCR assay. Sourced from immuneACCESS, this table was stored by TCRdb with only in-frame sequences that have V and J called. A share of the clones is absent; for the studies checked, an unresolved V gene accounts for under half, and the remainder has no known explanation. The sample profile shows approximately 260,000 clones; under 90% of them were found once. The top ten clonotypes cover approximately 2.2% of the sample. Sequencing was carried out using peripheral blood. These TCRs come from a man aged 50-59 years with acute or convalescent COVID-19.

The genes are TRBV7-9 and TRBJ2-1, with a tentative D call TRBD2 (5 bases). This CDR3 contains 16 residues. Germline V gene sequence: CDR1 SEHNR, CDR2 FQNEAQ (reference sequence). Trimming removed 1 base from V and 3 bases from J, with 13 bases in between. CDR3 DNA: TGTGCCAGCAGCTTAGGGCGAGCGGTCAACTACAATGAGCAGTTCTTC. It yields the protein CASSLGRAVNYNEQFF.

The chain joins TRBV20-1 to TRBJ2-1, with 8 bases lining up with TRBD2. After removal of 3 bases from V and 0 bases from J, the junction contained 13 bases not matched to a gene. The CDR3 spans 18 residues. The germline CDR1 and CDR2 sequences are DFQATT and SNEGSKA (reference sequence). The CDR3 nucleotides read TGCAGTGCTAGTTACCGGGCGGGGGGTACTAGCTCCTACAATGAGCAGTTCTTC. Residues: CSASYRAGGTSSYNEQFF.

J is TRBJ1-2 and V is TRBV15; 7 bases align to TRBD1. The CDR3 totals 14 residues. With V trimmed by 1 base and J by 2 bases, 1 base remained unmatched. Germline CDR1 is LNHNV and CDR2 is YYDKDF (reference sequence). CDR3 in amino acids: CATSRGGQNYGYTF. The DNA for the CDR3 is TGTGCCACCAGCAGAGGGGGACAGAACTATGGCTACACCTTC. Full variable domain (missing parts from reference TRBV15 and TRBJ1-2): DAMVIQNPRYQVTQFGKPVTLSCSQTLNHNVMYWYQQKSSQAPKLLFHYYDKDFNNEADTPDNFQSRRPNTSFCFLDIRSPGLGDTAMYLCATSRGGQNYGYTFGSGTRLTVV.

The J gene is TRBJ1-4, the V gene TRBV30; D might be TRBD1 (5 bases). This CDR3 contains 14 residues. The V gene lost 1 base and the J gene lost 4 bases, with 10 bases spanning the gap. Germline V gives CDR1 GTSNPN, CDR2 SVGIG (reference sequence). The CDR3 loop is CAWSEGSVNEKLFF. CDR3 in DNA: TGTGCCTGGAGTGAGGGGTCGGTTAATGAAAAACTGTTTTTT.

This clone has a single count. The chain is built from TRBV9 and TRBJ2-5; 9 nucleotides agree with TRBD2. After removal of 0 bases from V and 5 bases from J, the junction contained 11 bases not matched to a gene. Germline CDR1 is SGDLS and CDR2 is YYNGEE. The length of the CDR3 is 17 residues. DNA for the CDR3: TGTGCCAGCAGCGTAGTTGCGGGGGGGCAGGGTAGGGAGACCCAGTACTTC. It translates to CASSVVAGGQGRETQYF.

The chain uses TRBV9 and TRBJ2-5; 10 nucleotides match TRBD1. This CDR3 is built from 15 residues. V trimming: 3 bases; J trimming: 4 bases; junction bases outside the gene matches: 6. Germline CDR1 reads SGDLS; CDR2 reads YYNGEE. CDR3 sequence: CASSAPGQGSETQYF. CDR3 coding DNA: TGTGCCAGCAGCGCACCGGGACAGGGGTCAGAGACCCAGTACTTC.

The rearrangement links TRBV6-5 to TRBJ1-1, with D possibly matching TRBD1 (5 bases). From germline, CDR1 is MNHEY and CDR2 SVGAGI. CDR3 length equals 13 residues. Trimming took off 7 bases at V and 3 bases at J, with 12 bases between the two ends. The CDR3 spells CASTAGGYTEAFF. In nucleotides, the CDR3 is TGTGCCAGCACCGCGGGGGGTTACACTGAAGCTTTCTTT.

The V call is TRBV5-6, the J call TRBJ1-6; D is unresolved. The V and J ends lost 1 base and 1 base respectively, with 9 bases between them. CDR3 size: 16 residues. Per the germline V gene, CDR1 is SGHDT and CDR2 is YYEEEE. The CDR3 DNA reads as TGTGCCAGCAGCTTGAGAGGGTGGTCCTATAATTCACCCCTCCACTTT. Its protein is CASSLRGWSYNSPLHF.

The chain joins TRBV10-3 to TRBJ2-3; 12 nucleotides line up with TRBD2. Looked up from germline, CDR1 is ENHRY and CDR2 is SYGVKD. The junction had 6 bases not matched to a gene; V was cut back by 0 bases and J by 5 bases. CDR3 length: 17 amino acids. CDR3 in DNA: TGTGCCATCAGTGAGTCGGCTAGCGGGGGGGCCATAGATACGCAGTATTTT. This translates into CAISESASGGAIDTQYF.

The CDR3 spells CASSRDLNTEAFF. The CDR3 bases are TGCGCCAGCAGTAGAGATTTGAACACTGAAGCTTTCTTT. This chain connects TRBV10-1 to TRBJ1-1; unclear D gene. The germline gives CDR1 WNHNN, CDR2 SYGVQD (reference sequence). V was shortened by 5 bases and J by 0 bases, with 7 bases between the two germline ends. This CDR3 is 13 amino acids long.

J is TRBJ2-3 and V is TRBV21-1; the D segment call TRBD1 is taken from the table without a DNA check. TRBV21-1 is shown as a pseudogene. The CDR3 has 14 amino acids. CDR3 region: CASSIGHGTDTQYF. The CDR3, as DNA: TGTGCCAGCAGCATCGGACACGGCACAGATACGCAGTATTTT.

This clone has only a few counts. The chain uses TRBV3-1 (or the pseudogene TRBV3-2) and TRBJ2-1; 11 positions agree with TRBD2. Germline V lookup: CDR1 LGHDT, CDR2 YNNKEL (reference sequence). This CDR3 has 14 amino acids. Trimming at V came to 6 bases and at J to 7 bases, leaving 5 bases not matched to a gene. The chain's CDR3 is CASRPGTSGNEQFF. The CDR3 nucleotides are TGTGCCAGCAGACCCGGGACTAGCGGAAATGAGCAGTTCTTC.

This sequence joins TRBV5-1 and TRBJ2-6; D unresolved. The CDR3 is made up of 14 amino acids. CDR1 is SGHRS, CDR2 YFSETQ, per germline. With 4 bases removed from V and 0 bases from J, the gap between germline ends came to 5 bases. The CDR3 DNA reads TGCGCCAGCAGCACCGGCTCTGGGGCCAACGTCCTGACTTTC. This gives the protein CASSTGSGANVLTF.

The V call is TRBV6-5, the J call TRBJ1-1, with D unclear. CDR3 length: 15 amino acids. Trimming removed 7 bases at V and 1 base at J, with 16 bases between. Germline V lookup: CDR1 MNHEY, CDR2 SVGAGI. CDR3 region: CASKKWPNENTEAFF. CDR3 in DNA: TGTGCCAGCAAGAAGTGGCCGAACGAGAACACTGAAGCTTTCTTT.

The chain employs TRBV2 and TRBJ1-2; TRBD1 agrees at 7 bases. The CDR3 loop spans 15 amino acids. Germline lookup yields CDR1 SNHLY and CDR2 FYNNEI. V lost 3 bases, J lost 8 bases, and 12 bases stayed unmatched. The chain's CDR3 is CASSEWEGQAGGYTF. CDR3 nucleotides: TGTGCCAGCAGTGAGTGGGAAGGACAGGCCGGCGGCTACACCTTC.

The chain uses TRBV6-5 and TRBJ2-2; 7 nucleotides line up with TRBD1. Germline CDR1 reads MNHEY; CDR2 reads SVGAGI. The CDR3 length is 14 residues. The V and J ends lost 7 bases and 1 base, in that order; junction bases with no gene match: 3. This chain's CDR3 is CASTRGLNTGELFF. CDR3 DNA: TGTGCCAGCACTAGGGGGCTGAACACCGGGGAGCTGTTTTTT.

The chain employs TRBV5-1 and TRBJ1-4, with no clear D. Trimming left V 4 bases short and J 8 bases short, with 9 bases between. CDR1 and CDR2 (germline): SGHRS, YFSETQ. The CDR3 extends over 12 amino acids. The CDR3 region is CASSPGEEKLFF. The CDR3 coding sequence is TGCGCCAGCAGCCCGGGAGAGGAAAAACTGTTTTTT.

The rearrangement uses TRBV18 and TRBJ2-7, with D maybe TRBD1 (6 bases). Trimming took 5 bases from V and 5 from J, leaving 19 bases between them. CDR1 KGHSH and CDR2 LQKENI come from the germline V gene. The CDR3 loop spans 15 amino acids. The DNA of the CDR3 is TGTGCCAGCTCAGCTCAGGCCGGGGCAGGGGACGAGCAGTACTTC. Translated: CASSAQAGAGDEQYF.

The chain has TRBV9 and TRBJ2-3, with 10 bases lining up with TRBD2. This CDR3 is 12 amino acids long. The ends lost 3 bases at V and 11 bases at J; junction bases unmatched: 3. Germline assignment: CDR1 SGDLS and CDR2 YYNGEE. The CDR3 nucleotides are TGTGCCAGCAGCGCGAGCGGGGGGGTGCAGTATTTT. This translates into CASSASGGVQYF. The variable domain in full, completed from reference TRBV9 and TRBJ2-3, reads DSGVTQTPKHLITATGQRVTLRCSPRSGDLSVYWYQQSLDQGLQFLIQYYNGEERAKGNILERFSAQQFPDLHSELNLSSLELGDSALYFCASSASGGVQYFGPGTRLTVL.

The genes are TRBV10-3 and TRBJ2-1; perhaps TRBD1 as D (6 bases). The CDR3 contains 16 residues. V was pared by 6 bases and J by 2 bases, with 17 bases between. Germline CDR1 is ENHRY and CDR2 is SYGVKD. CDR3 DNA sequence: TGTGCCATCAGCCAAGTCGCGCAGGGGACCTACAATGAGCAGTTCTTC. This translates into CAISQVAQGTYNEQFF.